The entry below gives a single T cell receptor (beta chain) sequence along with its context. The antigen remains undetermined. V dropped 0 bases and J dropped 6; count of bases not matched to a gene: 6. The CDR3 has 16 residues. Germline CDR1 is MNHEY and CDR2 is SVGAGI. With 60 Vbeta and 13 Jbeta primers, the PCR was carried out. Here immunoSEQ multiplex PCR was the method, and the copy in TCRdb shows in-frame clones only, minus some. Of about 140,000 clones listed, about three quarters were seen once; the top ten hold 1.8%. These data belong to a study of cytomegalovirus exposure and HLA in healthy donors. Overall study findings and caveats: Later on, a genetic analysis was performed. It linked a missense variant in DCLRE1C with V- and J-gene trimming of TCR beta. The study flagged fewer than 200 TCR beta chains as cytomegalovirus-associated. Roughly uniform sequencing depth across donors was assumed, possibly incorrectly. Rarity characterized most TCR sequences, yet some public TCRs appeared in many donors.

V and J are TRBV6-5 and TRBJ1-4, with 8 bases matching TRBD1. Sequenced material: PBMCs. This clonotype was sampled from a man aged 40-49 years in good health and CMV-seronegative. DNA of the CDR3: TGTGCCAGCAGTTACTCGGGACAGGTCTACGATGAAAAACTGTTTTTT. Translation gives CASSYSGQVYDEKLFF.